This TCR beta chain derives from a study of early stage breast cancer tumors. The study's findings and limits: Functional markers like CD4, CD8 and FOXP3 were missed in bulk sequencing. Comparing each tissue with blood distinguished tumor from normal in about 90% of the 16 patients.

Each sample had two DNA replicates, about 0.47 ug blood or about 1.5 ug tissue. Produced via immunoSEQ multiplex PCR; TCRdb's table is partial and in-frame only. The table shows just over 50,000 clones, with roughly 78% occurring only once. Germline assignment: CDR1 MNHEY and CDR2 SMNVEV (reference sequence). This CDR3 has 15 residues. The V gene end was trimmed by 5 bases and the J gene end by 6 bases; junction bases not matched to a gene: 9. In the case of this clone: Its antigen is as yet unknown.

Sequencing was carried out using blood. V and J are TRBV27 and TRBJ2-1; 8 bases agree with TRBD2. The receptor comes from a person aged 35-55 years with breast cancer. CDR3 amino acids: CASSATSGDPNEQFF. CDR3 DNA sequence: TGTGCCAGCAGTGCAACTAGCGGAGATCCCAATGAGCAGTTCTTC.